The clone carrying this TCR beta chain has more than one count but fewer than ten. Its antigen remains unidentified. This CDR3 has 15 amino acids. CDR1 is MGHRA and CDR2 is YSYEKL in the germline V gene. V gave up 1 base and J gave up 0 bases, with 7 bases separating them. TCRdb reprocessed the reads via MiXCR and lists one record per CDR3 protein. The sample holds 750,000 to 900,000 distinct CDR3 sequences, almost 30% seen once. This record comes from a study of T cell repertoires in cytomegalovirus infection. At the level of the study: Matching HLA type and CMV infection were both indicated by public TCR beta signatures. The study's findings and limits: CMV-specific TCR beta clonotypes restricted by HLA-C were the ones dominating the ex vivo response.

The source is a human donor in good health (CMV status not recorded). Some clones in this sample may be carry-over from other donors' samples. This material consisted of cultured CD8+ T cells from PBMCs, taken from culture after CMV antigen stimulation. The chain joins TRBV4-1 to TRBJ1-3; D remains unclear. Here the CDR3 reads CASSQVIDSGNTIYF. CDR3 DNA sequence: TGCGCCAGCAGCCAAGTTATAGACTCTGGAAACACCATATATTTT.